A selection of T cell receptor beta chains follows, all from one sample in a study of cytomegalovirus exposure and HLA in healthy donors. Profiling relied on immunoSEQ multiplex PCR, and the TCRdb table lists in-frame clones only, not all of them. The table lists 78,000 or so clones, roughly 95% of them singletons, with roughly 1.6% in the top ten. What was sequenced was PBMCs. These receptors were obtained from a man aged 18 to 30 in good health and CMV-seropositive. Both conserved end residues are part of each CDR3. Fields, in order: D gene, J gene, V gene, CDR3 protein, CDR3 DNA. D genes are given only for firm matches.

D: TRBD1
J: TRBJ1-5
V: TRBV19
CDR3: CASSSADRNQPQHF
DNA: TGTGCCAGTAGTAGCGCGGACAGGAATCAGCCCCAGCATTTT

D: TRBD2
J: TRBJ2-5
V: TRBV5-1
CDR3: CASSFSGRAQETQYF
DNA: TGCGCCAGCAGCTTTAGCGGGAGGGCCCAAGAGACCCAGTACTTC

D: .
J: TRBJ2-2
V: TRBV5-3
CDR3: CARSLAGVGELFF
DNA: TGTGCCAGAAGCTTGGCGGGGGTCGGGGAGCTGTTTTTT

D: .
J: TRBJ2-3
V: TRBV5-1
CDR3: CASSRDITDTQYF
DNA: TGCGCCAGCAGCCGGGACATCACAGATACGCAGTATTTT

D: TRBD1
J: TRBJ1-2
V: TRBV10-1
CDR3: CARPGQGIPYGYTF
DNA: TGCGCCAGGCCGGGACAGGGTATCCCTTATGGCTACACCTTC

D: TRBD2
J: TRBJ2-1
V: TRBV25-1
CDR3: CASSACTSGSGSYNEQFF
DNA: TGTGCCAGCAGTGCTTGTACTAGCGGGAGTGGTTCCTACAATGAGCAGTTCTTC

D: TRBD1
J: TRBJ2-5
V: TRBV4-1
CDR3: CASSQVTGGAGETQYF
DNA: TGCGCCAGCAGCCAAGTGACAGGGGGCGCCGGGGAGACCCAGTACTTC

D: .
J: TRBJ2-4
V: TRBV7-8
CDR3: CASSLDRARAKNIQYF
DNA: TGTGCCAGCAGCTTAGACAGGGCTAGAGCCAAAAACATTCAGTACTTC

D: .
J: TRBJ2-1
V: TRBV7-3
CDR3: CASSLNPSLHEQFF
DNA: TGTGCCAGCAGCTTGAACCCTAGCTTGCATGAGCAGTTCTTC

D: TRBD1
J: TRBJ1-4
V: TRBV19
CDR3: CASRSPGGEKLFF
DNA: TGTGCCAGTAGGTCTCCAGGGGGTGAAAAACTGTTTTTT